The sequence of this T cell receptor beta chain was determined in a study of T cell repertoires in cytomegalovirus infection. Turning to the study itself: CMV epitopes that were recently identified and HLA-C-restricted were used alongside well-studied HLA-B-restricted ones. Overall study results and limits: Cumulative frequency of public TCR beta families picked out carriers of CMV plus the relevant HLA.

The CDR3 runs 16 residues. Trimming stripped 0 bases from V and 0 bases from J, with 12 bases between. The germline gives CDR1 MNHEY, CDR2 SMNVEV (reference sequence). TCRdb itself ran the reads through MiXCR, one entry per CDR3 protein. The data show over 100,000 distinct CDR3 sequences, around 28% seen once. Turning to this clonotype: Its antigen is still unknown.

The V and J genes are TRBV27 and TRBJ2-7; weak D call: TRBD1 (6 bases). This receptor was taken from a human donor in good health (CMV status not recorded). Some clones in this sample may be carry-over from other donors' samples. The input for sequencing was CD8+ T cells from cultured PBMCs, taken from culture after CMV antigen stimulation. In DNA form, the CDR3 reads TGTGCCAGCAGTTTATCGATACAAGGGGGCTCCTACGAGCAGTACTTC. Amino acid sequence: CASSLSIQGGSYEQYF.